The TCR beta chain described here comes from a study of blood T cell repertoires in COVID-19. Across the whole study: Samples of COVID-19 (acute and convalescent) were obtained from the United States, Italy and Spain.

The CDR3 runs 15 residues. V lost 6 bases and J lost 4; bases outside the gene matches: 5. Per the germline V gene, CDR1 is MNHEY and CDR2 is SMNVEV (reference sequence). Authors' data handling: Quantification of nucleated cells was approximated via reference gene primer amplification. TCRdb's copy holds only in-frame clones and misses some; the assay was immunoSEQ multiplex PCR. For V, J and clone size, that table is used; D and trimming come from the DNA. Here the sample spans about 140,000 clones, around nine tenths being singletons. The V and J genes are TRBV27 and TRBJ2-1, with TRBD2 matching over 11 bases. The sequence derives from a human donor in a cohort sampled during active COVID-19. The sample taken for sequencing was peripheral blood. CDR3 nucleotides: TGTGCCAGCAGCCTACTAGCGGGGGATTACAATGAGCAGTTCTTC. Encoded protein: CASSLLAGDYNEQFF.